This TCR beta chain was documented in a study of blood T cell repertoires in COVID-19. Study processing details: It was from reference gene primer amplification that nucleated cell counts were estimated. Produced via immunoSEQ multiplex PCR; TCRdb's table is partial and in-frame only. V, J and clone size are taken as reported in that table, and D and trimming were inferred from the DNA itself. The table shows some 400,000 clones, with approximately 89% occurring only once. The participants were between roughly 18 and 89 years old and came from about two dozen US areas. Symptom resolution, clearance, or two negative PCRs marked donors in Cohort 3 as recovered. The CDR3 has 12 residues. The V gene's germline CDR1 is SEHNR and CDR2 FQNEAQ (reference sequence). V lost 5 bases, J lost 6 bases, and 3 bases stayed unmatched.

This sequence was found in a man aged 30-40 years who had recovered from COVID-19. What was sequenced was PBMCs or T cells enriched from blood (not recorded which). The chain joins TRBV7-9 to TRBJ2-7, with TRBD1 identical over 8 bases. CDR3 DNA sequence: TGTGCCAGCAGCCCGGACAGGGTCGAGCAGTACTTC. Residues: CASSPDRVEQYF.